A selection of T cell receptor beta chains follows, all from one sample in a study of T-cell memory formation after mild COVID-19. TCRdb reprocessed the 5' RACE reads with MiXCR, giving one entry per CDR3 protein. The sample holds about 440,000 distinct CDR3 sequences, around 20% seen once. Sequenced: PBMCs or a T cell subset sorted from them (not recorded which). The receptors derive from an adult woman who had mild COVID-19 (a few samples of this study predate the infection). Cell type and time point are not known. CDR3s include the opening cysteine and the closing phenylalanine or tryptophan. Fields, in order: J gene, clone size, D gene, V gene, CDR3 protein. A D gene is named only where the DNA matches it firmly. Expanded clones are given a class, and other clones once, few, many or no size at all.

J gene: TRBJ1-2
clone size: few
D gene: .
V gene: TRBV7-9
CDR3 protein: CASGYQGNYGYTF

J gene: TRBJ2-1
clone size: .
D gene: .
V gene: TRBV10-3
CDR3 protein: CAISESGRGKVNEQFF

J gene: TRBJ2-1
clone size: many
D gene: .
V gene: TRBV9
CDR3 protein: CASSVRLAPLRNEQFF

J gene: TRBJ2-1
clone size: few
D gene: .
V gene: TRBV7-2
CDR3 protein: CASSLGRNYNEQFF

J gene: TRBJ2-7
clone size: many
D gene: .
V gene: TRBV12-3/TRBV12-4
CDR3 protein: CASSRYEQYF

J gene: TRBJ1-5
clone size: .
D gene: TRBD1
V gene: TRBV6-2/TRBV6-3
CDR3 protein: CASNTSRDRGQPQHF

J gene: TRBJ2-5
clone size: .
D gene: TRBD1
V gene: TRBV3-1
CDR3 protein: CASSRPTGMGETQYF

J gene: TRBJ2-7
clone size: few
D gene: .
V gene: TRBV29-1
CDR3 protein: CSAIYRDSYEQYF

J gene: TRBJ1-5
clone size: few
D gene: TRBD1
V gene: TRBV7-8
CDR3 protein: CASSPAGTAWAKLDQPQHF

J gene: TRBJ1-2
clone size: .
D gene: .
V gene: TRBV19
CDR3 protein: CASSSYGYTF

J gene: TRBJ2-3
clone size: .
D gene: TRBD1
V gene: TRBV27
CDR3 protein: CASAWTGPTDTQYF

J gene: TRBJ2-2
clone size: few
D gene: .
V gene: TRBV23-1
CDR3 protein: CASIPRRQKTNTGELFF

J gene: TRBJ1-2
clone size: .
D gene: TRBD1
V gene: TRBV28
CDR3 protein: CAGSTGGANYGYTF

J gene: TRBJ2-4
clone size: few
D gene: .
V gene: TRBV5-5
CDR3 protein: CASSFDSRLAKNIQYF

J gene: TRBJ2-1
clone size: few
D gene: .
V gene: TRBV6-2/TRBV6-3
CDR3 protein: CASSSRRVIGGIRSEQFF

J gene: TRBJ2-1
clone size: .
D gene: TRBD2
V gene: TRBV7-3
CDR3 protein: CASSLNPGGPYNEQFF

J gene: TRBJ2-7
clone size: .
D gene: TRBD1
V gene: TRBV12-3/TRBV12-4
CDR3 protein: CASSPRGTGVPYEQYF

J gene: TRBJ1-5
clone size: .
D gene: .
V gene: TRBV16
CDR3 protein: CASSPGPVNQPQHF